The 5 T cell receptor beta chains given below trace back to one sample, sequenced in a study of blood T cells in healthy people across ages (dated by TCRdb to about 2015). The library was produced with 5' RACE. The sequencer listed for this sample is Illumina HiSeq 2500. A second PCR of 7 to 11 cycles was performed with a sample-barcoded 5' primer and a J-beta primer mix. TCRdb reanalyzed the raw reads on its own, using fastp at Q25 for trimming and MiXCR for clone calling, and kept in-frame beta chains. Entries are consolidated by CDR3 protein sequence, retaining the most common genes and DNA. This sample lists hundreds of thousands of distinct CDR3 sequences; approximately 67% were detected once. The ten largest clones take up roughly 26% of the sample. Sequencing was done on a sample of blood. The receptors originated from a man between 25 and 39 years old in good health.

This clonotype was observed a handful of times. The chain is built from TRBV27 and TRBJ2-1; TRBD2 matches at 10 bases. The CDR3 spans 15 residues. In germline, CDR1 is MNHEY, CDR2 SMNVEV (reference sequence). V shed 5 bases and J 7 bases; nucleotides not matched to a gene: 8. CDR3 sequence reads: CASSLGAGGQNEQFF. As DNA, the CDR3 is TGTGCCAGCAGTCTCGGAGCGGGGGGGCAGAATGAGCAGTTCTTC.

The chain is built from TRBV12-3 or TRBV12-4 and TRBJ2-3; TRBD2 agrees at 16 bases. J was trimmed by 1 base and V by 5 bases; bases with no gene match: 3. This CDR3 has 17 amino acids. As DNA, the CDR3 is TGTGCCAGCAGTCGCGGGACTAGCGGGGGGGGCACAGATACGCAGTATTTT. This translates into CASSRGTSGGGTDTQYF.

This sequence joins TRBV2 and TRBJ2-3; a weak D match, TRBD1 (6 bases). V gave up 6 bases and J gave up 1 base, with 11 bases separating them. There are 14 residues in the CDR3. The germline gives CDR1 SNHLY, CDR2 FYNNEI. The CDR3 spells CASRQGEGTDTQYF. Written as DNA, the CDR3 is TGTGCCAGCAGACAGGGAGAAGGCACAGATACGCAGTATTTT.

The V and J genes are TRBV28 and TRBJ1-3; 7 bases line up with TRBD1. J gave up 0 bases and V 8 bases, and 7 bases lay outside the gene matches. This CDR3 spans 15 amino acids. Germline CDR1 reads MDHEN; CDR2 reads SYDVKM. CDR3 protein: CASRTGRFSGNTIYF. DNA of the CDR3: TGTGCCAGCCGGACAGGCAGGTTCTCTGGAAACACCATATATTTT. Looking up the rest from reference TRBV28 and TRBJ1-3 gives the full variable domain: DVKVTQSSRYLVKRTGEKVFLECVQDMDHENMFWYRQDPGLGLRLIYFSYDVKMKEKGDIPEGYSVSREKKERFSLILESASTNQTSMYLCASRTGRFSGNTIYFGEGSWLTVV.

The chain recombines TRBV11-3 with TRBJ2-6, with D perhaps matching TRBD2 (6 bases). Trimming stripped 1 base from V and 0 bases from J, with 16 bases between. Germline V gene lookup returns CDR1 SGHNT and CDR2 YENEEA. The CDR3 runs to 19 residues. In DNA form, the CDR3 reads TGTGCCAGCAGCTTAGGTGGCCCGCAACTAGCCTCTGGGGCCAACGTCCTGACTTTC. Amino acids: CASSLGGPQLASGANVLTF. Full variable domain (missing parts from reference TRBV11-3 and TRBJ2-6): EAGVVQSPRYKIIEKKQPVAFWCNPISGHNTLYWYLQNLGQGPELLIRYENEEAVDDSQLPKDRFSAERLKGVDSTLKIQPAELGDSAVYLCASSLGGPQLASGANVLTFGAGSRLTVL.